This T cell receptor beta chain came from a study of blood T cell repertoires in COVID-19. Study details: In each case, the material was cDNA or gDNA derived from T cells, B-cell-depleted T cells, or PBMCs.

Authors' processing steps: Amplification of reference gene primers provided the estimated nucleated cell counts. Some clones are missing from TCRdb's copy, which holds only in-frame ones; the method was immunoSEQ multiplex PCR. D and trimming come from the DNA, and the V and J calls and clone size come from that table. The repertoire holds 130,000 to 150,000 clones, with 80% as singletons. In germline, CDR1 is SGHDN, CDR2 FVKESK. V gave up 1 base and J gave up 1 base, with 5 bases separating them. The CDR3 covers 14 residues. Source material: peripheral blood. The V and J genes are TRBV14 and TRBJ1-3; D unclear. The sequence derives from a woman in her 50s with acute or convalescent COVID-19. In DNA, the CDR3 is TGTGCCAGCAGCCAAGCTCTTTCTGGAAACACCATATATTTT. Its translation is CASSQALSGNTIYF.